This T cell receptor beta chain was sequenced during a study of radiotherapy plus CTLA-4 blockade in lung cancer. Study as a whole: Around 18% of enrolled patients responded objectively, and 31% had disease control.

Sequencing was performed with immunoSEQ multiplex PCR; in TCRdb, only in-frame clones are kept and a portion is missing. The table has under 50,000 clones, roughly 85% seen once. As for this clone: No antigen is known for it.

Study results and caveats: TCR clones of tumor origin grew in blood after radiotherapy plus ipilimumab.

This receptor was taken from a human donor with non-small cell lung cancer whose response to radiotherapy plus ipilimumab could not be evaluated. This material consisted of peripheral blood, taken from a patient treated with radiotherapy plus ipilimumab.

CDR3 sequence reads: CASSFGLFYEQYF. The CDR3 bases are TGTGCCAGCAGTTTCGGACTTTTCTACGAGCAGTACTTC. This chain uses TRBV27 with TRBJ2-7, with a weak D call TRBD2 (5 bases). The V and J ends lost 3 bases and 3 bases respectively, with 9 bases between them. This CDR3 spans 13 amino acids. Germline V gene lookup returns CDR1 MNHEY and CDR2 SMNVEV (reference sequence).